Below are 4 T cell receptor beta chains sequenced from a single sample in a study of T cell responses to AZD1222 COVID-19 vaccine. Profiling relied on immunoSEQ multiplex PCR, and the TCRdb table lists in-frame clones only, not all of them. The data show under 170,000 clones, 94% seen once. The starting material was peripheral blood, obtained on day 0 of AZD1222 vaccination. Receptor source: an adult in good health.

The V call is TRBV11-2, the J call TRBJ2-1; 7 bases map to TRBD2. Germline CDR1 and CDR2: SGHAT and FQNNGV. The CDR3 consists of 11 residues. V shed 3 bases, J shed 10 bases, and the junction held 0 bases outside the gene matches. The CDR3 protein is CASSLGGEQFF. DNA of the CDR3: TGTGCCAGCAGCTTGGGGGGGGAGCAGTTCTTC.

This chain connects TRBV19 to TRBJ2-1, with D tentatively TRBD2 (6 bases). V was pared by 0 bases and J by 1 base, with 7 bases between. Germline-derived CDR1 and CDR2 are LNHDA and SQIVND (reference sequence). This CDR3 spans 15 amino acids. The CDR3 here is CASSIEGTSYNEQFF. The CDR3, as DNA: TGTGCCAGTAGTATAGAAGGGACTTCCTACAATGAGCAGTTCTTC.

J is TRBJ2-5 and V is TRBV5-1; TRBD2 aligns across 7 bases. CDR3 length equals 15 residues. V shed 0 bases, J shed 5 bases, and the junction held 7 bases outside the gene matches. Germline V gives CDR1 SGHRS, CDR2 YFSETQ. CDR3 amino acids: CASSLGGGSEETQYF. CDR3 DNA: TGCGCCAGCAGCTTGGGTGGCGGGAGTGAGGAGACCCAGTACTTC.

The chain employs TRBV3-1 (or the pseudogene TRBV3-2) and TRBJ2-3; 9 nucleotides match TRBD2. The germline V gene has CDR1 LGHDT and CDR2 YNNKEL (reference sequence). The ends lost 3 bases at V and 3 bases at J; junction bases unmatched: 10. The CDR3 is 17 amino acids. CDR3: CASSQAGGGRATDTQYF. The CDR3 DNA follows: TGTGCCAGCAGCCAGGCTGGGGGCGGGAGGGCGACAGATACGCAGTATTTT.